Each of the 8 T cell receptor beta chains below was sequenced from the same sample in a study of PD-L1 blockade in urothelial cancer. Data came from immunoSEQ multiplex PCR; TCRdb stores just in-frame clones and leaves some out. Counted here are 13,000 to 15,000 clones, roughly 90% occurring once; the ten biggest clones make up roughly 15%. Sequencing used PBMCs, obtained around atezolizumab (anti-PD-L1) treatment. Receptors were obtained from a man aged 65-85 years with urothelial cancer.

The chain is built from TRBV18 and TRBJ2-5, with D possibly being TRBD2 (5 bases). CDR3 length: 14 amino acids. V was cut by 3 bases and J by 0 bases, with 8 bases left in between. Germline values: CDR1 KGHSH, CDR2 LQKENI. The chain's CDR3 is CASSPTGYQETQYF. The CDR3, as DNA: TGTGCCAGCTCACCGACGGGATACCAAGAGACCCAGTACTTC.

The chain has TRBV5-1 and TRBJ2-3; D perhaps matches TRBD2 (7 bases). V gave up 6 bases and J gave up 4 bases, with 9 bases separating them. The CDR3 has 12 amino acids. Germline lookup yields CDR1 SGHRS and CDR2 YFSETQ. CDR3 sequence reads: CASMRGPDTQYF. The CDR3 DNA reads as TGCGCCAGCATGCGGGGGCCAGATACGCAGTATTTT.

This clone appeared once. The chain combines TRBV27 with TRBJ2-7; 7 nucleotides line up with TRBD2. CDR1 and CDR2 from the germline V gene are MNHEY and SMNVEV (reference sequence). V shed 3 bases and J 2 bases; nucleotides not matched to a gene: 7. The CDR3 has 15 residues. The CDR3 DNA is TGTGCCAGCAGTTTTCGGTGGGACTATGCCTACGAGCAGTACTTC. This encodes CASSFRWDYAYEQYF.

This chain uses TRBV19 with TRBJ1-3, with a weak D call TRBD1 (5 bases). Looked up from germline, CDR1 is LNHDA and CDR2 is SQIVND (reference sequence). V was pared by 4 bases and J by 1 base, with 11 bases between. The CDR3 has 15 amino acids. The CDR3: CASSSDSKSGNTIYF. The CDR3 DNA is TGTGCCAGTAGTAGCGACAGCAAATCTGGAAACACCATATATTTT.

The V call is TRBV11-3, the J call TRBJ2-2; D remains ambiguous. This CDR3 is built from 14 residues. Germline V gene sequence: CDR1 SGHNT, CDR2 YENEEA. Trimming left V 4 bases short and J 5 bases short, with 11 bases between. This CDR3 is CASSSLESTGELFF. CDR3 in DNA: TGTGCCAGCAGCTCTCTAGAATCGACCGGGGAGCTGTTTTTT.

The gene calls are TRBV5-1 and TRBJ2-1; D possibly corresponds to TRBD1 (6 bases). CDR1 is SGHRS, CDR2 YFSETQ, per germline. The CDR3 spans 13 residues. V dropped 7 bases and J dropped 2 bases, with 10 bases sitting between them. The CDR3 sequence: CASGDRTYNEQFF. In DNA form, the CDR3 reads TGCGCCAGCGGAGACAGGACCTACAATGAGCAGTTCTTC. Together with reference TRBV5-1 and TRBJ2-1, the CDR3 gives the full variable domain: KAGVTQTPRYLIKTRGQQVTLSCSPISGHRSVSWYQQTPGQGLQFLFEYFSETQRNKGNFPGRFSGRQFSNSRSEMNVSTLELGDSALYLCASGDRTYNEQFFGPGTRLTVL.

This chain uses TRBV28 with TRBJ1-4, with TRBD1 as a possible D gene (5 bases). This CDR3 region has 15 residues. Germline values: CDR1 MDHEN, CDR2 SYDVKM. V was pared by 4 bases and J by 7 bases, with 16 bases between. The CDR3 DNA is TGTGCCAGCAGTTCCCGCGGTCGGGGGGGTGAAAAACTGTTTTTT. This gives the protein CASSSRGRGGEKLFF. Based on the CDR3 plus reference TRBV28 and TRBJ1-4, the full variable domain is DVKVTQSSRYLVKRTGEKVFLECVQDMDHENMFWYRQDPGLGLRLIYFSYDVKMKEKGDIPEGYSVSREKKERFSLILESASTNQTSMYLCASSSRGRGGEKLFFGSGTQLSVL.

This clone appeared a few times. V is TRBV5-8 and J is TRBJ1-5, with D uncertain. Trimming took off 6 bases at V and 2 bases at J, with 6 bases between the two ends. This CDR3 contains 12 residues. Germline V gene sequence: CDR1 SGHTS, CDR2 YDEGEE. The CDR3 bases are TGTGCCAGCACCGTTGGCAATCAGCCCCAGCATTTT. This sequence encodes CASTVGNQPQHF. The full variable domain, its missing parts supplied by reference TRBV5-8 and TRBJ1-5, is EAGVTQSPTHLIKTRGQQATLRCSPISGHTSVYWYQQALGLGLQFLLWYDEGEERNRGNFPPRFSGRQFPNYSSELNVNALELEDSALYLCASTVGNQPQHFGDGTRLSIL.